Sequencing of this TCR beta chain was carried out in a study of T cell changes during pregnancy in multiple sclerosis. The CDR3 runs to 15 residues. Germline V gene data show CDR1 as SGHTA and CDR2 as FQGNSA. Trimming removed 2 bases from V and 4 bases from J, with 14 bases in between. Data came from immunoSEQ multiplex PCR; TCRdb stores just in-frame clones and leaves some out. The table records about 46,000 clones, under 95% of them present only once. The chain uses TRBV7-2 and TRBJ1-1; a weak D match, TRBD1 (6 bases). The origin of this receptor is a female donor with multiple sclerosis, enrolled in a pregnancy study. Sequencing used CD8+ T cells from peripheral blood mononuclear cells, obtained in the second trimester of pregnancy. The CDR3 protein is CASSLSFQGTTEAFF. DNA for the CDR3: TGTGCCAGCAGCTTATCGTTTCAGGGGACCACTGAAGCTTTCTTT.